This T cell receptor (beta chain) is drawn from a study of cytomegalovirus exposure and HLA in healthy donors. The primer mix had 60 Vbeta and 13 Jbeta primers. Some clones are missing from TCRdb's copy, which holds only in-frame ones; the method was immunoSEQ multiplex PCR. The sample consists of 65,000 or so clones, 77% of them appearing once. V lost 3 bases and J lost 2, with 12 bases in between. CDR1 and CDR2 (germline): SGHRS, YFSETQ. The CDR3 loop spans 16 amino acids. This chain uses TRBV5-1 with TRBJ1-6; D ambiguous. The sequence came from a woman aged 40-49 years in good health and CMV-seropositive. The sequenced sample consisted of PBMCs. The CDR3 DNA sequence: TGCGCCAGCAGCTCAGAATTAATGACCTATAATTCACCCCTCCACTTT. Residues: CASSSELMTYNSPLHF. Supplemented by reference TRBV5-1 and TRBJ1-6, the full variable domain reads KAGVTQTPRYLIKTRGQQVTLSCSPISGHRSVSWYQQTPGQGLQFLFEYFSETQRNKGNFPGRFSGRQFSNSRSEMNVSTLELGDSALYLCASSSELMTYNSPLHFGNGTRLTVT.